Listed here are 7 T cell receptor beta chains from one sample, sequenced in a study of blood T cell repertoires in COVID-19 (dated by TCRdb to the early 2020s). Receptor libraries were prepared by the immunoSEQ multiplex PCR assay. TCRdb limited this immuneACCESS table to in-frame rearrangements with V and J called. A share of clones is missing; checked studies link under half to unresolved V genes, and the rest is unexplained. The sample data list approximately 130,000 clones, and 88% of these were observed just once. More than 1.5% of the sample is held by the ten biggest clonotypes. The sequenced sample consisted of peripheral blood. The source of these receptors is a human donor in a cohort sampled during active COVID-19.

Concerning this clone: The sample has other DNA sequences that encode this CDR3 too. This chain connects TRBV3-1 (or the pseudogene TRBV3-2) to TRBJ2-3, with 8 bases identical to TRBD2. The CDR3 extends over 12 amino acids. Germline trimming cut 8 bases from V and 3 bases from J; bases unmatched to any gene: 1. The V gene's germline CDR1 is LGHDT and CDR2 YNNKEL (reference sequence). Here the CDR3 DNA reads TGTGCCAGCCGCGGGGGGACAGATACGCAGTATTTT. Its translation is CASRGGTDTQYF.

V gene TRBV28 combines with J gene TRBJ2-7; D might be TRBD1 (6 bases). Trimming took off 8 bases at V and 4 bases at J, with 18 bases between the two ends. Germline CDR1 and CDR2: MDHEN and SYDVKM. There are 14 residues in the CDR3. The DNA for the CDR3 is TGTGCCAGCGAGGGACAAACTCTCCCATACGAGCAGTACTTC. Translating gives CASEGQTLPYEQYF. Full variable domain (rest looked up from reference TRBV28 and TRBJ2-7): DVKVTQSSRYLVKRTGEKVFLECVQDMDHENMFWYRQDPGLGLRLIYFSYDVKMKEKGDIPEGYSVSREKKERFSLILESASTNQTSMYLCASEGQTLPYEQYFGPGTRLTVT.

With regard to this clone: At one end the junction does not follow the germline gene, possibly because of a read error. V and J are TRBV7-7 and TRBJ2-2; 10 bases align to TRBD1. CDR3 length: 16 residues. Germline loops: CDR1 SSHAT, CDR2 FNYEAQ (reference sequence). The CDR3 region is CASSASGTGVVGELFF. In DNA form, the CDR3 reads TGTGCTAGCAGCGCATCCGGGACAGGGGTTGTCGGGGAGCTGTTTTTT.

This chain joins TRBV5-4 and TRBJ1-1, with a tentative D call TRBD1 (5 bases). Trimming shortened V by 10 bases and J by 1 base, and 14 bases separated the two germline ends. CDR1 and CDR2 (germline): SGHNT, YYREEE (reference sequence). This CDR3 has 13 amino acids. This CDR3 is CAQGVLGNTEAFF. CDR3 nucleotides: TGTGCCCAGGGTGTGTTGGGGAACACTGAAGCTTTCTTT.

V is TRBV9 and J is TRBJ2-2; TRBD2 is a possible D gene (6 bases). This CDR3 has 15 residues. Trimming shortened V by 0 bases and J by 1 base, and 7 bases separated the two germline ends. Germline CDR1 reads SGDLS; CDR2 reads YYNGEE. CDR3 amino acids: CASSVDGGNTGELFF. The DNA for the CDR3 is TGTGCCAGCAGCGTAGACGGGGGGAACACCGGGGAGCTGTTTTTT. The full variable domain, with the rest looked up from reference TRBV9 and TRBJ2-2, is DSGVTQTPKHLITATGQRVTLRCSPRSGDLSVYWYQQSLDQGLQFLIQYYNGEERAKGNILERFSAQQFPDLHSELNLSSLELGDSALYFCASSVDGGNTGELFFGEGSRLTVL.

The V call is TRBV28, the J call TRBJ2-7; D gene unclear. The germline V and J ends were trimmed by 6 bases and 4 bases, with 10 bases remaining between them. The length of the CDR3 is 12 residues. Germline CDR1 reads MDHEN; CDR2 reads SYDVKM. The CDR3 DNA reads TGTGCCAGCAGAGAAACTGATTACGAGCAGTACTTC. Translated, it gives CASRETDYEQYF.

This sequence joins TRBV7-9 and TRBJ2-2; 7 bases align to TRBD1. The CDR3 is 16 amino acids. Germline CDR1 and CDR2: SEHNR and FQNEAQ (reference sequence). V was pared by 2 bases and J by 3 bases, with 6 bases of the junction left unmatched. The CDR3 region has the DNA TGTGCCAGCAGCTTACTAGGACAGGTGGACACCGGGGAGCTGTTTTTT. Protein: CASSLLGQVDTGELFF.